The 18 T cell receptor beta chains listed next were all sequenced from one sample in a study of blood T cell repertoires in COVID-19. Assay: immunoSEQ multiplex PCR; the TCRdb copy retains only in-frame clones and omits some. The sample contains 200,000 or so clones, 86% of which appear only once. The specimen sequenced was peripheral blood. Source of these receptors: a woman aged 65 to 85 with acute or convalescent COVID-19.

The chain combines TRBV5-1 with TRBJ2-2, with TRBD2 matching over 8 bases. V dropped 2 bases and J dropped 6; count of bases not matched to a gene: 9. Germline lookup yields CDR1 SGHRS and CDR2 YFSETQ. The CDR3 is 16 residues long. The CDR3 DNA is TGCGCCAGCAGCTTACCGGGACTAGTCGGGCCCGGGGAGCTGTTTTTT. As protein: CASSLPGLVGPGELFF.

The chain employs TRBV5-1 and TRBJ2-5, with 8 bases aligning to TRBD1. V shed 1 base and J 2 bases; nucleotides not matched to a gene: 4. Germline V CDR1 and CDR2: SGHRS, YFSETQ. This CDR3 is 15 amino acids long. In DNA form, the CDR3 reads TGCGCCAGCAGCTTGATGGGGGACAGGCAAGAGACCCAGTACTTC. It codes for CASSLMGDRQETQYF.

The rearrangement links TRBV5-6 to TRBJ1-5, with TRBD1 identical over 9 bases. The length of the CDR3 is 14 residues. V gave up 5 bases and J gave up 7 bases; unmatched junction bases: 7. CDR1 is SGHDT and CDR2 is YYEEEE in the germline V gene. CDR3: CASSSTGGRQPQHF. Written as DNA, the CDR3 is TGTGCCAGCAGTTCTACAGGGGGCCGACAGCCCCAGCATTTT.

V gene TRBV5-5 combines with J gene TRBJ2-7, with TRBD1 as a possible D gene (6 bases). This CDR3 has 13 residues. The germline gives CDR1 SGHKS, CDR2 YYEKEE (reference sequence). The V end lost 2 bases, the J end lost 2 bases, and 8 bases lay between the germline ends. The DNA of the CDR3 is TGTGCCAGCAGCTTCGCAGGGGCCTACGAGCAGTACTTC. The encoded protein is CASSFAGAYEQYF.

This clone was found a few times. The chain has TRBV12-3 or TRBV12-4 and TRBJ1-3, with a weak D call TRBD1 (6 bases). The V end was cut by 8 bases, the J end by 0 bases, with 8 bases between. This CDR3 has 13 amino acids. The CDR3 loop reads CASGQSSGNTIYF. CDR3 sequence (DNA): TGTGCCAGCGGACAGAGCTCTGGAAACACCATATATTTT.

The chain employs TRBV6-4 and TRBJ2-3, with TRBD2 identical over 10 bases. The CDR3 is made up of 14 amino acids. After removal of 5 bases from V and 5 bases from J, the junction contained 4 bases not matched to a gene. The V gene's germline CDR1 is MRHNA and CDR2 SNTAGT. The CDR3 DNA reads TGTGCCAGCAGTACTAGCGGGGTGGGAGATACGCAGTATTTT. This encodes CASSTSGVGDTQYF.

There are a few counts of this clone. This chain connects TRBV28 to TRBJ2-2; D not resolved. This CDR3 is built from 11 residues. V shed 5 bases and J shed 11 bases, with 9 bases lying between them. The germline V gene has CDR1 MDHEN and CDR2 SYDVKM. The CDR3 DNA reads TGTGCCAGCAGTGGTGGCCAAGAGCTGTTTTTT. Its translation: CASSGGQELFF.

The rearrangement links TRBV28 to TRBJ1-6; 7 positions match TRBD1. The CDR3 length is 17 residues. In germline, CDR1 is MDHEN, CDR2 SYDVKM. Losses at the gene ends were 1 base for V and 10 bases for J; bases not matched to a gene: 13. The CDR3 spells CASSLSLGHRGYSPLHF. The CDR3 DNA sequence: TGTGCCAGCAGTTTATCCCTGGGGCACAGGGGATACTCACCCCTCCACTTT.

The chain couples TRBV21-1 to TRBJ1-2; the D call in the table, TRBD1, was not verified against the DNA. TRBV21-1 is a pseudogene segment. The CDR3 extends over 11 amino acids. CDR3 sequence: CASSRTDGYTF. CDR3 nucleotides: TGTGCCAGCAGCAGAACAGATGGCTACACCTTC.

The chain has TRBV5-8 and TRBJ1-2, with 7 positions matching TRBD1. The V and J ends lost 4 bases and 2 bases, in that order; junction bases with no gene match: 11. The CDR3 has 16 residues. CDR1 is SGHTS, CDR2 YDEGEE, per germline. This CDR3 reads CASSPPPGTVNYGYTF. The CDR3 DNA is TGTGCCAGCAGCCCGCCCCCAGGGACAGTAAACTATGGCTACACCTTC.

V usage is TRBV9 and J usage is TRBJ1-1; D ambiguous. V lost 0 bases to trimming and J lost 1 base, with 4 bases between them. Germline V gene data show CDR1 as SGDLS and CDR2 as YYNGEE. The CDR3 loop spans 13 amino acids. This CDR3 is CASSVGRNTEAFF. CDR3 nucleotides: TGTGCCAGCAGCGTAGGCAGGAACACTGAAGCTTTCTTT. The complete variable domain, with remaining parts taken from reference TRBV9 and TRBJ1-1, reads DSGVTQTPKHLITATGQRVTLRCSPRSGDLSVYWYQQSLDQGLQFLIQYYNGEERAKGNILERFSAQQFPDLHSELNLSSLELGDSALYFCASSVGRNTEAFFGQGTRLTVV.

The chain uses TRBV7-2 and TRBJ2-3; 10 nucleotides agree with TRBD2. The germline gives CDR1 SGHTA, CDR2 FQGNSA. The CDR3 totals 16 residues. After removal of 5 bases from V and 1 base from J, the junction contained 6 bases not matched to a gene. In DNA, the CDR3 is TGTGCCAGCAGCCCCCGACTAGCGGGTCGCACAGATACGCAGTATTTT. Amino acid sequence: CASSPRLAGRTDTQYF.

J is TRBJ2-2 and V is TRBV16; maybe TRBD1 (5 bases). Germline CDR1 KGHSY, CDR2 FQNENV. V gave up 4 bases and J gave up 2 bases, with 5 bases separating them. This CDR3 comprises 13 residues. This CDR3 reads CASSRTNTGELFF. The CDR3 region has the DNA TGTGCCAGCAGCCGGACAAACACCGGGGAGCTGTTTTTT.

V and J are TRBV5-4 and TRBJ1-1; D unclear. With 2 bases removed from V and 4 bases from J, the gap between germline ends came to 6 bases. The CDR3 is 12 amino acids. CDR1 is SGHNT and CDR2 is YYREEE in the germline V gene (reference sequence). The chain's CDR3 is CASSFGATEAFF. The CDR3 region has the DNA TGTGCCAGCAGCTTTGGAGCCACTGAAGCTTTCTTT.

J is TRBJ1-3 and V is TRBV19; 8 bases agree with TRBD1. The CDR3 length is 16 residues. Losses at the gene ends were 3 bases for V and 0 bases for J; bases not matched to a gene: 4. CDR1 is LNHDA and CDR2 is SQIVND in the germline V gene (reference sequence). The CDR3 reads CASSIPGGASGNTIYF. The CDR3 DNA is TGTGCCAGTAGTATCCCAGGGGGCGCCTCTGGAAACACCATATATTTT.

The rearrangement links TRBV29-1 to TRBJ2-2; a possible D gene is TRBD2 (6 bases). CDR3 length: 12 amino acids. Trimming stripped 7 bases from V and 6 bases from J, with 12 bases between. Germline V lookup: CDR1 SQVTM, CDR2 ANQGSEA. CDR3 amino acids: CSASRGAGELFF. The CDR3 DNA sequence: TGCAGCGCCTCACGCGGGGCCGGGGAGCTGTTTTTT.

The chain uses TRBV7-6 and TRBJ2-1; 8 bases map to TRBD2. The CDR3 sequence is 17 residues long. The trim removed 1 base at V and 4 bases at J, leaving 9 bases unmatched. Germline CDR1 is SGHVS and CDR2 is FNYEAQ. The CDR3 sequence is CASSLGGGAGVYNEQFF. CDR3 bases: TGTGCCAGCAGCTTAGGGGGTGGAGCGGGGGTTTACAATGAGCAGTTCTTC.

V gene TRBV4-2 combines with J gene TRBJ2-1; 9 positions match TRBD2. Germline CDR1 and CDR2: LGHNA and YNFKEQ. The CDR3 contains 14 residues. With 3 bases clipped from V and 8 bases from J, the junction kept 5 bases outside the gene matches. This CDR3 reads CASSQGGGVYEQFF. The CDR3 nucleotides are TGTGCCAGCAGCCAGGGCGGGGGGGTATATGAGCAGTTCTTC.